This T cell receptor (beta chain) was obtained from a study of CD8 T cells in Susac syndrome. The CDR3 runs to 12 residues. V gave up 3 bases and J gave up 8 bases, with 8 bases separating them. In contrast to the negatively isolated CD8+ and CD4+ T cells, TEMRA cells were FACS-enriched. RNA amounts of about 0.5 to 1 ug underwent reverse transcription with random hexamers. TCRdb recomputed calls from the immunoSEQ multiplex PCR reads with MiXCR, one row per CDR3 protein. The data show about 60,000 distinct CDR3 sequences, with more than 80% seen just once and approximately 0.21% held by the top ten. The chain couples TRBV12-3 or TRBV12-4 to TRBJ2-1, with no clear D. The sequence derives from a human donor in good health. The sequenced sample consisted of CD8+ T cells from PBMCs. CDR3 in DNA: TGTGCCAGCAGTTTGGTGGCGGATGAGCAGTTCTTC. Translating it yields CASSLVADEQFF.